The 29 T cell receptor beta chains below all came from one sample that was sequenced in a study of read filtering for tumor transcriptome and immune sequencing (dated by TCRdb to about 2020). Reads for this sample came from an Illumina HiSeq 4000. The Immunoverse kit was used to build TCR libraries from 400 ng RNA, with molecular barcoded adaptors covering alpha/delta and beta/gamma chains. TCRdb redid the processing of the public reads, applying fastp at Q25 and MiXCR, and retained in-frame beta chains. Each record represents a unique CDR3 protein, reported with the most common genes and DNA among its rows. The sample has tens of thousands of distinct CDR3 sequences on record, approximately 19% of them singletons. Jointly, the top ten make up roughly a tenth of the sample. The sample taken for sequencing was a population of CD138-negative cells sorted from bone marrow. Sample cell subset or site, as interpreted from the label and publication: bone marrow mononuclear cells depleted of CD138+ plasma/myeloma cells by negative magnetic selection. Receptors were obtained from a donor aged 40 or older with multiple myeloma.

In its sample, this clonotype was seen many times. V usage is TRBV19 and J usage is TRBJ1-5; D not certain. The CDR3 length is 15 residues. Trimming stripped 1 base from V and 6 bases from J, with 13 bases between. Germline V gene lookup returns CDR1 LNHDA and CDR2 SQIVND (reference sequence). CDR3 residues: CASSIVGEGGQPQHF. The CDR3 region has the DNA TGTGCCAGTAGTATAGTCGGCGAGGGAGGTCAGCCCCAGCATTTT.

This clonotype was counted at least ten times. The rearrangement joins TRBV19 to TRBJ2-6; D is unresolved. The CDR3 totals 15 residues. Germline V CDR1 and CDR2: LNHDA, SQIVND (reference sequence). V was clipped by 5 bases and J by 2 bases, with 10 bases between them. This chain's CDR3 is CASSEWVPGANVLTF. The DNA for the CDR3 is TGTGCCAGTAGTGAATGGGTCCCTGGGGCCAACGTCCTGACTTTC.

This clonotype has ten or more counts. The rearrangement uses TRBV3-1 and TRBJ2-3; a weak D match, TRBD1 (5 bases). CDR3 length: 14 residues. The germline V gene has CDR1 LGHDT and CDR2 YNNKEL (reference sequence). V was pared by 1 base and J by 3 bases, with 8 bases between. Here the CDR3 DNA reads TGTGCCAGCAGCCAAGGGCAGGGAACAGATACGCAGTATTTT. Protein product: CASSQGQGTDTQYF.

As concerns this clonotype: Just one base apart from a much larger clone, this may be a read error. The CDR3 loop is CASSLGTGIRPQHF. In nucleotides, the CDR3 is TGTGCCAGCAGCTTAGGGACAGGGATTCGGCCCCAGCATTTT. The V and J genes are TRBV7-9 and TRBJ1-5, with 8 bases lining up with TRBD1. Germline lookup yields CDR1 SEHNR and CDR2 FQNEAQ (reference sequence). With 1 base clipped from V and 9 bases from J, the junction kept 5 bases outside the gene matches. The CDR3 has 14 amino acids.

At least ten counts were recorded for this clonotype. V is TRBV5-4 and J is TRBJ1-2; D gene ambiguous. Looked up from germline, CDR1 is SGHNT and CDR2 is YYREEE (reference sequence). V lost 2 bases and J lost 1, with 9 bases in between. CDR3 size: 14 residues. The CDR3 DNA reads TGTGCCAGCAGCTTCCAGGTTTTTAACTATGGCTACACCTTC. Translating gives CASSFQVFNYGYTF.

Many counts were recorded for this clonotype. This chain connects TRBV9 to TRBJ2-5, with no clear D. Germline V gene data show CDR1 as SGDLS and CDR2 as YYNGEE. This CDR3 contains 13 residues. Deletions cut 0 bases from V and 0 bases from J, with 3 bases between. CDR3 region: CASSVGYQETQYF. CDR3 in DNA: TGTGCCAGCAGCGTAGGGTACCAAGAGACCCAGTACTTC.

Concerning this clonotype itself: The CDR3 does not close with the conserved phenylalanine or tryptophan, likely indicating a read error. The rearrangement joins TRBV29-1 to TRBJ1-1; TRBD1 might be the D (5 bases). Germline V CDR1 and CDR2: SQVTM, ANQGSEA. The CDR3 has 13 residues. CDR3 region: CNGVSQVNTEAFL. CDR3 coding DNA: TGCAACGGCGTCTCACAGGTGAACACTGAAGCTTTCCTT.

This clonotype has more than one count but fewer than ten. The CDR3 DNA follows: TGTGCCAGCAGTCCAGTGGACTCCTTCGGAGATACGCAGTATTTT. Protein: CASSPVDSFGDTQYF. This sequence joins TRBV28 and TRBJ2-3; D perhaps matches TRBD2 (5 bases). The CDR3 is made up of 15 amino acids. Trimming removed 5 bases at V and 5 bases at J, with 17 bases between. Germline assignment: CDR1 MDHEN and CDR2 SYDVKM.

This clonotype was counted ten times or more. V usage is TRBV28 and J usage is TRBJ2-7; a weak D match, TRBD2 (6 bases). Germline CDR1 reads MDHEN; CDR2 reads SYDVKM. This CDR3 is built from 15 residues. Trimming left V 5 bases short and J 3 bases short, with 17 bases between. The CDR3 sequence is CASSAIREPLYEQYF. The CDR3 DNA follows: TGTGCCAGCAGTGCGATCCGGGAGCCTCTCTACGAGCAGTACTTC.

This clonotype came up many times. V gene TRBV6-6 combines with J gene TRBJ2-3; D not certain. This CDR3 contains 12 residues. V gave up 3 bases and J gave up 5 bases, with 6 bases separating them. Germline CDR1 reads MNHNY; CDR2 reads SVGAGI (reference sequence). Here the CDR3 DNA reads TGTGCCAGCAGTTATTCCCGAGATACGCAGTATTTT. Translation gives CASSYSRDTQYF.

There are many counts of this clonotype. The chain is built from TRBV2 and TRBJ2-6; no definite D call. Germline V CDR1 and CDR2: SNHLY, FYNNEI. This CDR3 is built from 17 residues. The ends were cut back, 7 bases at V and 0 bases at J, with 16 bases in the middle. CDR3 nucleotides: TGTGCCAGCACCCCAAGGACCGCGCTCTCTGGGGCCAACGTCCTGACTTTC. Translating it yields CASTPRTALSGANVLTF.

This clonotype was recorded at least ten times. The chain carries TRBV5-4 and TRBJ2-7; no definite D call. Trimming left V 2 bases short and J 5 bases short, with 5 bases between. The V gene's germline CDR1 is SGHNT and CDR2 YYREEE (reference sequence). The CDR3 covers 11 residues. CDR3: CASSLMNEQYF. CDR3 sequence (DNA): TGTGCCAGCAGCTTAATGAACGAGCAGTACTTC.

Only a few counts were recorded for this clonotype. The chain couples TRBV3-1 to TRBJ2-1; D gene uncertain. The V gene's germline CDR1 is LGHDT and CDR2 YNNKEL (reference sequence). This CDR3 has 18 residues. V was cut by 0 bases and J by 6 bases, with 21 bases left in between. CDR3 sequence: CASSQEVSGPLLLNEQFF. CDR3 sequence (DNA): TGTGCCAGCAGCCAAGAGGTTTCGGGCCCCCTACTACTCAATGAGCAGTTCTTC.

On this clonotype: Just one base apart from a much larger clone, this may be a read error. This CDR3 fails to terminate in the conserved phenylalanine or tryptophan, so it likely reflects a read error. The chain links TRBV6-1 to TRBJ2-5; no clear D gene. CDR1 MNHNS and CDR2 SASEGT come from the germline V gene. The length of the CDR3 is 12 residues. V lost 3 bases and J lost 5, with 7 bases in between. The chain's CDR3 is CASSDFGETQYL. Here the CDR3 DNA reads TGTGCCAGCAGTGATTTTGGGGAGACCCAGTACCTC.

In this sample, this clonotype turned up many times. V and J are TRBV20-1 and TRBJ2-7, with a possible D match to TRBD2 (6 bases). The germline V and J ends were trimmed by 3 bases and 1 base, with 7 bases remaining between them. Germline V gives CDR1 DFQATT, CDR2 SNEGSKA (reference sequence). This CDR3 contains 12 residues. CDR3 protein: CSASGTSYEQYF. CDR3 DNA sequence: TGCAGTGCTAGCGGGACTTCCTACGAGCAGTACTTC.

This clonotype was seen many times. The V and J genes are TRBV20-1 and TRBJ2-5; 7 nucleotides match TRBD2. Unmatched junction bases numbered 11, after V lost 5 bases and J lost 5 bases. The CDR3 runs to 14 residues. Germline CDR1 is DFQATT and CDR2 is SNEGSKA (reference sequence). In DNA, the CDR3 is TGCAGTGCTGCTGGGGGGGTCCCTGTGGAGACCCAGTACTTC. It yields the protein CSAAGGVPVETQYF.

This clonotype appeared many times. The chain uses TRBV6-2 or TRBV6-3 and TRBJ2-1; 9 bases are a match to TRBD2. The CDR3 extends over 14 amino acids. Unmatched junction bases numbered 9, after V lost 6 bases and J lost 9 bases. Germline V gene lookup returns CDR1 MNHEY and CDR2 SVGEGT. The DNA for the CDR3 is TGTGCCAGCAGCCCGGGACTAGCACCCGGTGAGCAGTTCTTC. As protein: CASSPGLAPGEQFF.

This clonotype was detected ten times or more. The chain carries TRBV12-3 or TRBV12-4 and TRBJ2-1; 15 bases line up with TRBD2. V lost 6 bases and J lost 9; bases outside the gene matches: 6. This CDR3 region has 15 residues. CDR3 sequence reads: CASRGLAGGSGEQFF. CDR3 coding DNA: TGTGCCAGCAGGGGACTAGCGGGGGGATCTGGTGAGCAGTTCTTC.

This clonotype has a count of ten or more. The V gene is TRBV6-2 or TRBV6-3, the J gene TRBJ1-2; D is possibly TRBD1 (5 bases). Germline values: CDR1 MNHEY, CDR2 SVGEGT. V gave up 2 bases and J gave up 6 bases, with 10 bases separating them. The CDR3 loop spans 13 amino acids. CDR3 residues: CASSYTGIDGYTF. Here the CDR3 DNA reads TGTGCCAGCAGTTACACAGGAATCGATGGCTACACCTTC.

This clonotype occurred a few times. The chain uses TRBV24-1 and TRBJ2-2; D may match TRBD1 or TRBD2 (5 bases each). This CDR3 has 16 amino acids. V was cut by 4 bases and J by 2 bases, with 13 bases left in between. CDR1 is KGHDR and CDR2 is SFDVKD in the germline V gene. Here the CDR3 reads CATSDRRTHNTGELFF. Here the CDR3 DNA reads TGTGCCACCAGTGACCGGAGGACACATAACACCGGGGAGCTGTTTTTT.

This clonotype was picked up many times. The V call is TRBV5-1, the J call TRBJ2-2, with 9 bases that match TRBD1. The CDR3 extends over 16 amino acids. The germline V gene encodes CDR1 SGHRS and CDR2 YFSETQ. The V gene end was trimmed by 0 bases and the J gene end by 4 bases; junction bases not matched to a gene: 4. The CDR3 protein is CASSLAGTGSTGELFF. The CDR3 DNA is TGCGCCAGCAGCTTGGCCGGGACAGGGTCCACCGGGGAGCTGTTTTTT.

Comment on this clonotype: This clone may be a read error of a much larger clone one base away. The V and J genes are TRBV6-1 and TRBJ2-7; 9 bases fit TRBD1. In germline, CDR1 is MNHNS, CDR2 SASEGT. The CDR3 spans 18 residues. J lost 0 bases, V lost 8 bases, and 17 bases had no gene match. Here the CDR3 reads CASRPPGQGLLSSYEQYF. The DNA of the CDR3 is TGTGCCAGCCGCCCTCCGGGACAGGGTCTCCTAAGCTCCTACGAGCAGTACTTC.

This clonotype was detected many times. The chain combines TRBV20-1 with TRBJ2-7; D might be TRBD2 (5 bases). CDR3 length equals 13 residues. Germline V gives CDR1 DFQATT, CDR2 SNEGSKA (reference sequence). Trimming shortened V by 2 bases and J by 0 bases, and 8 bases separated the two germline ends. The CDR3 sequence: CSARRTDSYEQYF. The DNA of the CDR3 is TGCAGTGCTAGAAGGACTGACTCCTACGAGCAGTACTTC.

V is TRBV12-3 or TRBV12-4 and J is TRBJ2-3, with D perhaps given as TRBD1 or TRBD2 (6 bases each). V was cut by 3 bases and J by 5 bases, with 12 bases left in between. CDR3 length: 14 residues. CDR3 nucleotide sequence: TGTGCCAGCAGTTTGACGGGGGCTGGAGATACGCAGTATTTT. This codes for CASSLTGAGDTQYF.

This clonotype was detected many times. The chain carries TRBV7-8 and TRBJ2-1; D possibly corresponds to TRBD1 (5 bases). Trimming shortened V by 3 bases and J by 6 bases, and 12 bases separated the two germline ends. The germline gives CDR1 SGHVS, CDR2 FQNEAQ. CDR3 length: 14 amino acids. CDR3 amino acids: CASSLGQGINEQFF. The CDR3, as DNA: TGTGCCAGCAGCTTGGGTCAGGGTATCAATGAGCAGTTCTTC.

This clonotype was counted between two and nine times. The gene calls are TRBV4-1 and TRBJ2-4, with 11 bases matching TRBD1. CDR1 and CDR2 from the germline V gene are MGHRA and YSYEKL. This CDR3 region has 19 residues. V trimming: 0 bases; J trimming: 1 base; junction bases outside the gene matches: 8. The CDR3 here is CASSQEGTGGVGAKNIQYF. CDR3 nucleotide sequence: TGCGCCAGCAGCCAAGAAGGGACAGGGGGTGTCGGGGCCAAAAACATTCAGTACTTC.

This clonotype was detected many times. The chain has TRBV9 and TRBJ2-3, with 11 bases that match TRBD2. Trimming cost V 4 bases and J 2 bases; bases outside gene matches: 3. Per germline, CDR1 SGDLS and CDR2 YYNGEE. The CDR3 contains 15 residues. The CDR3 region is CASSPGLAVTDTQYF. CDR3 DNA: TGTGCCAGCAGCCCGGGACTAGCGGTCACAGATACGCAGTATTTT.

This clonotype was observed many times. This rearrangement joins TRBV5-6 to TRBJ1-1; possibly TRBD1 for D (5 bases). The CDR3 is 15 residues long. Germline CDR1 reads SGHDT; CDR2 reads YYEEEE. Trimming pared 2 bases from V and 0 bases from J, leaving 11 bases between. In DNA form, the CDR3 reads TGTGCCAGCAGCTTCTCCCCGACAGTGAACACTGAAGCTTTCTTT. This sequence encodes CASSFSPTVNTEAFF.

This clonotype occurred many times. V is TRBV28 and J is TRBJ2-5; 11 bases are a match to TRBD2. Germline V gene data show CDR1 as MDHEN and CDR2 as SYDVKM. V shed 4 bases and J 5 bases; nucleotides not matched to a gene: 12. This CDR3 comprises 17 residues. DNA for the CDR3: TGTGCCAGCAGTTCCCGGATTAGCGGGGGGGGTTTGGAGACCCAGTACTTC. It yields the protein CASSSRISGGGLETQYF.